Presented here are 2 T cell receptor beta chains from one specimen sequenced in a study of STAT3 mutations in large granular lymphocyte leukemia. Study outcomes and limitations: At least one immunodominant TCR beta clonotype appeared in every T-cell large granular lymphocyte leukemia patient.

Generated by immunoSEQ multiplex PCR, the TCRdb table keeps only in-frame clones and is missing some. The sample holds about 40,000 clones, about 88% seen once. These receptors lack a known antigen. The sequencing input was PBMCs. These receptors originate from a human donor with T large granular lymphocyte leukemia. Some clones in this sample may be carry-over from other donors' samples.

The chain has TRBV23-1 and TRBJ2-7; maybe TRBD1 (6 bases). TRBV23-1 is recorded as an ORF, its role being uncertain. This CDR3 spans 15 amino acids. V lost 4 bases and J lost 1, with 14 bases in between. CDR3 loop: CASSLNRAASYEQYV. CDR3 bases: TGCGCCAGCAGTCTTAACAGGGCGGCGTCCTACGAGCAGTACGTC.

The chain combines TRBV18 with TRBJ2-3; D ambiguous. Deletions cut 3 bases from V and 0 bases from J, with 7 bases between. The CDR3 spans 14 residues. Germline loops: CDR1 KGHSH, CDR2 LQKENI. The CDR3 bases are TGTGCCAGCTCACCGGGCAGAAGCACAGATACGCAGTATTTT. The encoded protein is CASSPGRSTDTQYF.